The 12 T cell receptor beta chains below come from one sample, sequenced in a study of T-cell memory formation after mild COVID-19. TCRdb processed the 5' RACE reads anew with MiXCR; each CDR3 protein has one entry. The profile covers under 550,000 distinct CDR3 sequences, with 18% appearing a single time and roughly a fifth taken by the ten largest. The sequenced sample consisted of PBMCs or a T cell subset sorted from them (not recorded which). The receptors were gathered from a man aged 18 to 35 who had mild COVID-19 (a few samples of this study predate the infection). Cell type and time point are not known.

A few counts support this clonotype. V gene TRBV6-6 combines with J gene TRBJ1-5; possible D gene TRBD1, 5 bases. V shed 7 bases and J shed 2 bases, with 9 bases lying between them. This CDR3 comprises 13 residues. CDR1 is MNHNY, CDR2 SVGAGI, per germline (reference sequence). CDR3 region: CASNQQGNQPQHF. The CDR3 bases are TGTGCCAGCAACCAACAGGGCAATCAGCCCCAGCATTTT.

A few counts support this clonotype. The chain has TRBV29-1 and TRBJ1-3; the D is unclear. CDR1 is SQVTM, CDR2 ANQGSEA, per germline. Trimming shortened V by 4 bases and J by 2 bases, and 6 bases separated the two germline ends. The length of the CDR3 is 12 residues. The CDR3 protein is CSVGGPGNTIYF. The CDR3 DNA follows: TGCAGCGTTGGCGGGCCTGGAAACACCATATATTTT.

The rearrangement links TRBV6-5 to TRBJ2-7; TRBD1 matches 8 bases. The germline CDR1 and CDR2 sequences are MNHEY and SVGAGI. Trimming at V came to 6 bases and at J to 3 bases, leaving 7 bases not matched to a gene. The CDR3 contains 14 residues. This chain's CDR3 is CASSLQGAIYEQYF. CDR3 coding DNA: TGTGCCAGCAGCCTCCAGGGGGCTATCTACGAGCAGTACTTC.

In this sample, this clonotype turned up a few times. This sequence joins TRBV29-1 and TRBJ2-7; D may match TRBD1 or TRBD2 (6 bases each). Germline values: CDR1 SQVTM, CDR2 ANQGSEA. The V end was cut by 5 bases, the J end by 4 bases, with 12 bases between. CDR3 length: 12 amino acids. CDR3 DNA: TGCAGCGTTACATCGGGGGCGTACGAGCAGTACTTC. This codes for CSVTSGAYEQYF.

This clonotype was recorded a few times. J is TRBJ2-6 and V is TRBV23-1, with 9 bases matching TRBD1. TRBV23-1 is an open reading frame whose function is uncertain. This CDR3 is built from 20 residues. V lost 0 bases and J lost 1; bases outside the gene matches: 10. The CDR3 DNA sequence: TGCGCCAGCAGTCAATCGGCTTTAAGGGACAGGGAATCTGGGGCCAACGTCCTGACTTTC. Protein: CASSQSALRDRESGANVLTF.

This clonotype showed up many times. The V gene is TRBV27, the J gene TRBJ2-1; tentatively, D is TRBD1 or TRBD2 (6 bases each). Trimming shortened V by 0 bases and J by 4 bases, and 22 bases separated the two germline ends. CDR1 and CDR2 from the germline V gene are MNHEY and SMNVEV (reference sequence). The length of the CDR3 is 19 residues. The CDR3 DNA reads TGTGCCAGCAGTTTATCGCCCTGGAGGGGGGCGGGCAGGTACAATGAGCAGTTCTTC. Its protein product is CASSLSPWRGAGRYNEQFF.

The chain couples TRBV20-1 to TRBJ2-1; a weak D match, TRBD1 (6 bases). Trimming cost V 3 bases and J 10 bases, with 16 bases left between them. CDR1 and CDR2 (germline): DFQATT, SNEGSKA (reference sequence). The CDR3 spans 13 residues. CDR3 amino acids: CSASGTMRLEQFF. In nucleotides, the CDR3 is TGCAGTGCTAGCGGGACAATGCGTCTAGAGCAGTTCTTC.

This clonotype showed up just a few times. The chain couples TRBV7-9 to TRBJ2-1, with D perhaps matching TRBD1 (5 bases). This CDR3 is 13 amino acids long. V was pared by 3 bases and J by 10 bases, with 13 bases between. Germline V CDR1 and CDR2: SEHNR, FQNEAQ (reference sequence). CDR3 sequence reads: CASSLGPPAEQFF. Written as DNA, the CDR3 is TGTGCCAGCAGCTTGGGGCCCCCGGCGGAGCAGTTCTTC. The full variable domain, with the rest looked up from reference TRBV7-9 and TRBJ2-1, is DTGVSQNPRHKITKRGQNVTFRCDPISEHNRLYWYRQTLGQGPEFLTYFQNEAQLEKSRLLSDRFSAERPKGSFSTLEIQRTEQGDSAMYLCASSLGPPAEQFFGPGTRLTVL.

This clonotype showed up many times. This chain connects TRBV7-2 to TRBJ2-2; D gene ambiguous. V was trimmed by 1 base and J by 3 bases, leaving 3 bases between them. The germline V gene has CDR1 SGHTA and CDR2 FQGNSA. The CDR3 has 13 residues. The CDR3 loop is CASSLGHTGELFF. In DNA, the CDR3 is TGTGCCAGCAGCTTAGGTCACACCGGGGAGCTGTTTTTT.

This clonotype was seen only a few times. CDR3 sequence: CASSQGRASRYGYTF. CDR3 bases: TGCGCCAGCAGCCAAGGGAGGGCGTCACGGTATGGCTACACCTTC. This chain connects TRBV4-3 to TRBJ1-2; D unresolved. V was shortened by 1 base and J by 5 bases, with 14 bases between the two germline ends. The CDR3 totals 15 residues. Germline V CDR1 and CDR2: LGHNA, YSLEER.

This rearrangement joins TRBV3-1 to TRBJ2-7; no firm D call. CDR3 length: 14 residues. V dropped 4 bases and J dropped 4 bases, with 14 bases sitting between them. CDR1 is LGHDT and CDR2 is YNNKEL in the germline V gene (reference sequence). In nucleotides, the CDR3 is TGTGCCAGCAGCCGGTCCCCCGGAATATACGAGCAGTACGTC. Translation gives CASSRSPGIYEQYV.

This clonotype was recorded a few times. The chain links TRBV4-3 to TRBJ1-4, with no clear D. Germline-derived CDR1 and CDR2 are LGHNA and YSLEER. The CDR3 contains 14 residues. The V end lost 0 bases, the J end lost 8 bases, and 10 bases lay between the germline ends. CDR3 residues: CASSQDGLQEKLFF. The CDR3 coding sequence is TGCGCCAGCAGCCAAGATGGGCTACAGGAAAAACTGTTTTTT.